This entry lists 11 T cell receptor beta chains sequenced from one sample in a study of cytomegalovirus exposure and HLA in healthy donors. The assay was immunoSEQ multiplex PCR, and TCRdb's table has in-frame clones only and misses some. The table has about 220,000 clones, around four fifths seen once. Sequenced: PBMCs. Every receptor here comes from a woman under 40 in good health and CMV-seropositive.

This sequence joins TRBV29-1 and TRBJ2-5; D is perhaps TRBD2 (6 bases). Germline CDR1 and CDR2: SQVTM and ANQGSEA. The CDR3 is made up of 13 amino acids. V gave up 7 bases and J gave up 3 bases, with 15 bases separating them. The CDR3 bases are TGCAGCGCACGCGGCGGGGTGGAAGAGACCCAGTACTTC. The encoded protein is CSARGGVEETQYF.

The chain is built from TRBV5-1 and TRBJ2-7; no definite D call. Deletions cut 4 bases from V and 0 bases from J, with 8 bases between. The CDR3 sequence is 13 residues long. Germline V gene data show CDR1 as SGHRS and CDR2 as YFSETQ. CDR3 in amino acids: CASSGLNSYEQYF. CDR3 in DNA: TGCGCCAGCAGCGGGCTGAACTCCTACGAGCAGTACTTC. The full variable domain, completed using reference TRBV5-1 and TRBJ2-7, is KAGVTQTPRYLIKTRGQQVTLSCSPISGHRSVSWYQQTPGQGLQFLFEYFSETQRNKGNFPGRFSGRQFSNSRSEMNVSTLELGDSALYLCASSGLNSYEQYFGPGTRLTVT.

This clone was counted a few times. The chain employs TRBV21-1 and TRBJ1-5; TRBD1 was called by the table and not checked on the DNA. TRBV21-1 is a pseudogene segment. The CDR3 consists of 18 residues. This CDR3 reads CASSNRDTYPYSNQPQHF. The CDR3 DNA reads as TGTGCCAGCAGCAACCGGGACACGTACCCCTATAGCAATCAGCCCCAGCATTTT.

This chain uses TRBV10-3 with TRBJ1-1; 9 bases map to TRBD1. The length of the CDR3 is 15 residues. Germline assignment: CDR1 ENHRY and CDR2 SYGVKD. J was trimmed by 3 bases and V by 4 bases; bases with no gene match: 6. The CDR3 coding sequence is TGTGCCATCAGTGTCCGGACAGGGGCGGACACTGAAGCTTTCTTT. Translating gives CAISVRTGADTEAFF.

In DNA, the CDR3 is TGTGCCAGCAGTTATGTTAGCGCAAGAAAATACAATGAGCAGTTCTTC. It translates to CASSYVSARKYNEQFF. The V gene is TRBV6-5, the J gene TRBJ2-1, with D possibly matching TRBD2 (5 bases). V was shortened by 3 bases and J by 4 bases, with 16 bases between the two germline ends. Germline CDR1 and CDR2: MNHEY and SVGAGI. The CDR3 has 16 amino acids.

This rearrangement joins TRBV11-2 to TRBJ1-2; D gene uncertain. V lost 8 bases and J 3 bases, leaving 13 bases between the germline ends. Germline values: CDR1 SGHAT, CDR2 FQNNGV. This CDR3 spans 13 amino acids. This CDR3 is CASGVGDDYGYTF. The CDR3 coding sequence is TGTGCCAGCGGGGTAGGAGACGACTATGGCTACACCTTC.

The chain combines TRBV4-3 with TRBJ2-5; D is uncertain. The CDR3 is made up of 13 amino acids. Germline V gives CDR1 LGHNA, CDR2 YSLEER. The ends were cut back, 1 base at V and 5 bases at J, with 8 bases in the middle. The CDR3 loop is CASSQGVWETQYF. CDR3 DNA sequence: TGCGCCAGCAGCCAAGGGGTCTGGGAGACCCAGTACTTC.

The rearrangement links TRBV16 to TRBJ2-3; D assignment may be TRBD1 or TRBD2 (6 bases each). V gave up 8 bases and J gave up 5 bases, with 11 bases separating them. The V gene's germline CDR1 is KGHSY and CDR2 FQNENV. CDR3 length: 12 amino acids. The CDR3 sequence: CASYGGGDTQYF. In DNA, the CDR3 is TGTGCCAGCTATGGAGGGGGAGATACGCAGTATTTT.

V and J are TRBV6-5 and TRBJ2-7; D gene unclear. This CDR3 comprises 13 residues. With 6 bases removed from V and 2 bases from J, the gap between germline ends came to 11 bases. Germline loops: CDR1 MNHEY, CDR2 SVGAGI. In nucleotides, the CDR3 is TGTGCCAGCAGCCCCGACTTGGCCTACGAGCAGTACTTC. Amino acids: CASSPDLAYEQYF.

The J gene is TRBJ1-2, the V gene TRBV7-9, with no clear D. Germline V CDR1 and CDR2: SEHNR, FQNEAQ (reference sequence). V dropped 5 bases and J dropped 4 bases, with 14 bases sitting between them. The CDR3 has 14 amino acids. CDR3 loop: CASSPATVRYGYTF. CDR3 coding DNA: TGTGCCAGCAGCCCGGCGACGGTTCGCTATGGCTACACCTTC.

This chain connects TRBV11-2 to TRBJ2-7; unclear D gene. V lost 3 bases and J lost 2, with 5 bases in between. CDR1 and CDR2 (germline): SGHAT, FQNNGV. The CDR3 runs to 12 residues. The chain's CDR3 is CASSLNTYEQYF. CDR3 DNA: TGTGCCAGCAGCTTGAATACCTACGAGCAGTACTTC.